The 9 T cell receptor beta chains listed next were all sequenced from one sample in a study of cytomegalovirus exposure and HLA in healthy donors (TCRdb year 2017). The method was the immunoSEQ multiplex PCR assay. A mixture of 60 forward primers for TCR Vbeta segments and 13 reverse primers for TCR Jbeta segments was used in the multiplex PCR. Entries here come from immuneACCESS through TCRdb and include only in-frame sequences with V and J called. Some clones fail to appear in such tables; in the studies checked, an unresolved V gene covers under half of the shortfall, and the cause of the remainder is unknown. This sample is represented by over 150,000 clones; about 80% of them were singletons. The top ten constitute 9.5% to 15% of the sample. Sequenced: PBMCs. The source of these receptors is a man younger than 40 in good health and CMV-seropositive.

The rearrangement uses TRBV2 and TRBJ1-1, with TRBD1 as a possible D gene (6 bases). The germline V gene encodes CDR1 SNHLY and CDR2 FYNNEI. V shed 3 bases and J shed 6 bases, with 11 bases lying between them. The CDR3 is made up of 13 amino acids. The CDR3 spells CASSENRDAEAFF. DNA for the CDR3: TGTGCCAGCAGTGAGAACAGGGACGCTGAAGCTTTCTTT.

This clone was counted only a few times. The J gene is TRBJ2-2, the V gene TRBV6-5; D possibly corresponds to TRBD1 (5 bases). CDR3 length: 14 residues. Germline CDR1 reads MNHEY; CDR2 reads SVGAGI. The germline V and J ends were trimmed by 6 bases and 1 base, with 9 bases remaining between them. DNA for the CDR3: TGTGCCAGCAGCCAGGGTCGGAACACCGGGGAGCTGTTTTTT. Translated: CASSQGRNTGELFF.

This clone has only a few counts. The chain links TRBV4-2 to TRBJ1-2, with no clear D. From germline, CDR1 is LGHNA and CDR2 YNFKEQ. CDR3 length: 14 amino acids. With 0 bases removed from V and 8 bases from J, the gap between germline ends came to 13 bases. In nucleotides, the CDR3 is TGTGCCAGCAGCCAAGATTCCCTCAGTATGGGCTACACCTTC. Its translation is CASSQDSLSMGYTF.

The count of this clone is one. The CDR3 DNA reads TGTGCCTGGAGACGAGGACGGGTGGAGGACGCTGAAGCTTTCTTT. Its translation is CAWRRGRVEDAEAFF. The chain joins TRBV30 to TRBJ1-1; no reliable D call. Trimming took off 3 bases at V and 6 bases at J, with 20 bases between the two ends. Per germline, CDR1 GTSNPN and CDR2 SVGIG (reference sequence). CDR3 length: 15 amino acids.

The rearrangement uses TRBV19 and TRBJ1-2; D is perhaps TRBD1 (6 bases). Germline lookup yields CDR1 LNHDA and CDR2 SQIVND (reference sequence). CDR3 length: 14 residues. Trimming took 4 bases from V and 6 from J, leaving 15 bases between them. The CDR3 DNA is TGTGCCAGTAGTAGTCGCGGGGGCGCGAATGGCTACACCTTC. Protein: CASSSRGGANGYTF.

The CDR3 nucleotides read TGTGCCAGCTCCCCGAATGCGGCAGTACAAGAGACCCAGTACTTC. Its protein is CASSPNAAVQETQYF. This chain uses TRBV18 with TRBJ2-5; D not certain. Trimming took off 6 bases at V and 2 bases at J, with 16 bases between the two ends. Germline CDR1 reads KGHSH; CDR2 reads LQKENI. The CDR3 runs 15 residues.

The V gene is TRBV2, the J gene TRBJ1-2; D might be TRBD1 (5 bases). Per germline, CDR1 SNHLY and CDR2 FYNNEI. This CDR3 is built from 15 residues. V was cut by 2 bases and J by 8 bases, with 18 bases left in between. The CDR3 region is CASSESGPGGEGYTF. The CDR3 DNA sequence: TGTGCCAGCAGTGAATCAGGGCCGGGGGGTGAAGGCTACACCTTC. Supplemented by reference TRBV2 and TRBJ1-2, the full variable domain reads EPEVTQTPSHQVTQMGQEVILRCVPISNHLYFYWYRQILGQKVEFLVSFYNNEISEKSEIFDDQFSVERPDGSNFTLKIRSTKLEDSAMYFCASSESGPGGEGYTFGSGTRLTVV.

This clone was counted between two and nine times. CDR3 in amino acids: CASSQSQGYGYTF. The CDR3 DNA sequence: TGCGCCAGCAGCCAATCACAGGGCTATGGCTACACCTTC. V gene TRBV4-1 combines with J gene TRBJ1-2; weak D call: TRBD1 (6 bases). V lost 2 bases, J lost 4 bases, and 8 bases lay in between. CDR3 length: 13 amino acids. The germline CDR1 and CDR2 sequences are MGHRA and YSYEKL.

This clone was detected a few times. This chain connects TRBV6-5 to TRBJ2-7; D is ambiguous. Trimming pared 1 base from V and 2 bases from J, leaving 9 bases between. CDR1 and CDR2 from the germline V gene are MNHEY and SVGAGI. This CDR3 comprises 14 residues. CDR3 residues: CASSYFAATYEQYF. CDR3 DNA sequence: TGTGCCAGCAGTTACTTTGCGGCTACCTACGAGCAGTACTTC.